This T cell receptor beta chain was profiled in a study of Tregs in tolerant kidney transplant recipients. Unstimulated regulatory T cells (CD4+CD25+CD127-), CD4+CD25- non-regulatory cells, CD4 and CD8 cells were FACS-sorted from thawed PBMCs. J was trimmed by 7 bases and V by 5 bases; bases with no gene match: 10. The length of the CDR3 is 14 residues. Germline values: CDR1 SGHTA, CDR2 FQGNSA. Of note for this clone: Antigen: not known.

General study results and limits: Few patients were studied, so findings need validation in larger groups.

Assay used: immunoSEQ multiplex PCR; TCRdb lists only in-frame clones, some missing. The profile shows some 250,000 clones, 84% of them singletons. The source is a human donor in good health. The chain uses TRBV7-2 and TRBJ1-2, with 7 bases identical to TRBD1. The sample taken for sequencing was CD4+ T cells from blood. CDR3 DNA: TGTGCCAGCAGCGGACAGGTTGGGGTGGGTGGCTACACCTTC. This codes for CASSGQVGVGGYTF.